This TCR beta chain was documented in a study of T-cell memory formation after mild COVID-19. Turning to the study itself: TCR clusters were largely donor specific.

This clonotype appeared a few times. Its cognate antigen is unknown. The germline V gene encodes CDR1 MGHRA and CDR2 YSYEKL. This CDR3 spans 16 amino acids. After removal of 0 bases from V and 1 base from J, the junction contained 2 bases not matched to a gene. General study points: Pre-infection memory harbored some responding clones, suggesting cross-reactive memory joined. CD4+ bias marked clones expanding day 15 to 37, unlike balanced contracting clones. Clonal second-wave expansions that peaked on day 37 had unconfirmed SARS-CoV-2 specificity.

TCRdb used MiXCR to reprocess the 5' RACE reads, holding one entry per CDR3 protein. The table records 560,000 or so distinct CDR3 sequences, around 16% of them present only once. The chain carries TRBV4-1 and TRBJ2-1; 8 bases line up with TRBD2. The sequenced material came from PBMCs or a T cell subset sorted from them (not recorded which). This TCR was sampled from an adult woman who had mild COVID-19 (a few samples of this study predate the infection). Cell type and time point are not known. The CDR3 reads CASSQEERGSYNEQFF. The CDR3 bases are TGCGCCAGCAGCCAAGAGGAGCGGGGGTCCTACAATGAGCAGTTCTTC.